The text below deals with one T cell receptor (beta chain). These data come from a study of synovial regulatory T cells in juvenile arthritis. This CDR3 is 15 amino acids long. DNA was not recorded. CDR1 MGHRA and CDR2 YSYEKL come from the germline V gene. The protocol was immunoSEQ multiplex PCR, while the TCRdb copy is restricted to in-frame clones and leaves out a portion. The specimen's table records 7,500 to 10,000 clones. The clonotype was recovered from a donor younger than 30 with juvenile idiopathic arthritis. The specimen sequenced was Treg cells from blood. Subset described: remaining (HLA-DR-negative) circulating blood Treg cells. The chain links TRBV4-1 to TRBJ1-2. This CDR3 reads CASSQELSVHYGYTF.